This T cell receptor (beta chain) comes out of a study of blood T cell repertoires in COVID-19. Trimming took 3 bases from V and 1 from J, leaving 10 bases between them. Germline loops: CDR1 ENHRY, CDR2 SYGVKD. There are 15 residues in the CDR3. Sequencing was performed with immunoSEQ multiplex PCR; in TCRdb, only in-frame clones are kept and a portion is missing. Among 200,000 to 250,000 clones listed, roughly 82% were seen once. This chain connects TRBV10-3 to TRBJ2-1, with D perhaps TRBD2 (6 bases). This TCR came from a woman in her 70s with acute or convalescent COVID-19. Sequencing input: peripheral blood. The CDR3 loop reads CAISDGGSSYNEQFF. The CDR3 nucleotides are TGTGCCATCAGTGATGGGGGGTCGTCCTACAATGAGCAGTTCTTC.